This T cell receptor (beta chain) was sequenced for a study of regulatory T cells in long-lasting Graves disease. In building TCR beta libraries, iRepertoire HTBI primers were used together with Arm-PCR of CDR3 regions. TCRdb re-called the multiplex PCR reads with MiXCR, one entry per CDR3 protein. The repertoire has about 310,000 distinct CDR3 sequences, under 25% of them found once; the top ten carry around three fifths. The CDR3 length is 14 residues. Unmatched junction bases numbered 1, after V lost 3 bases and J lost 1 base. As for time point: persistent/refractory GD, antithyroid drugs over 5 years with positive TRAb. PBMC RNA served as the TCR library source. This clonotype has at least ten counts.

The V and J genes are TRBV12-3 or TRBV12-4 and TRBJ1-1; 8 bases are a match to TRBD1. Sequencing was performed on peripheral blood mononuclear cells (PBMCs), taken when the disease was refractory, from a patient treated with antithyroid drugs. This receptor was taken from a female donor with Graves disease. The chain's CDR3 is CASSLGQANTEAFF. The CDR3 bases are TGTGCCAGCAGTTTGGGACAGGCGAACACTGAAGCTTTCTTT.